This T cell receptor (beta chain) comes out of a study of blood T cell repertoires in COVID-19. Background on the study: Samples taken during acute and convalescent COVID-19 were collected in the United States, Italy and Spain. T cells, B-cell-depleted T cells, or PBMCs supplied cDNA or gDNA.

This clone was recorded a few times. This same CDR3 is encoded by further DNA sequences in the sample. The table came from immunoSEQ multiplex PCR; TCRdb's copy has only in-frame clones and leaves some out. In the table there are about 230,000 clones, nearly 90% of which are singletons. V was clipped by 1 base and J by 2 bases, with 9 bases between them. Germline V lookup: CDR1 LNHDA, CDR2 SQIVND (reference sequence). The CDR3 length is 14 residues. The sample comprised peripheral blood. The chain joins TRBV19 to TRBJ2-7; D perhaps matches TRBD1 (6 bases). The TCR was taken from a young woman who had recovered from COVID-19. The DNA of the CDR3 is TGTGCCAGTAGTATAGGCACAGGGACCTACGAGCAGTACTTC. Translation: CASSIGTGTYEQYF.